Listed here is a single T cell receptor beta chain. These data belong to a study of blood T cell repertoires in COVID-19. Libraries were prepared by immunoSEQ multiplex PCR; TCRdb keeps only in-frame clonotypes and omits some of them. The repertoire holds about 210,000 clones, with roughly 91% as singletons. Germline V gene data show CDR1 as KGHDR and CDR2 as SFDVKD. The CDR3 length is 14 residues. Trimming removed 6 bases from V and 5 bases from J; junction bases left unmatched: 6. Sequencing was done on a sample of PBMCs or T cells enriched from blood (not recorded which). V usage is TRBV24-1 and J usage is TRBJ2-5; 9 nucleotides agree with TRBD2. This clonotype was sampled from a man aged 30-40 years in a cohort exposed to, infected with or recovered from COVID-19 (not recorded which). The CDR3 is CATSLAGASETQYF. CDR3 nucleotide sequence: TGTGCCACCAGTTTAGCGGGAGCCAGCGAGACCCAGTACTTC.